Presented here are 29 T cell receptor beta chains from one specimen sequenced in a study of post-analysis software for immune sequencing data. Study outcomes and limitations: Among roughly five TRBV segments more frequent in patients than controls were TRBV5-6, TRBV5-1 and TRBV20-1.

TCR beta cDNA libraries included unique molecular identifiers. TCRdb re-called the PCR reads with MiXCR, one entry per CDR3 protein. The sample holds some 450,000 distinct CDR3 sequences, nearly 45% seen once. No antigen is known for these receptors. The sample comprised blood. The receptors derive from a girl aged 5-17 years with multiple sclerosis.

V usage is TRBV28 and J usage is TRBJ2-1; 8 positions agree with TRBD2. Matching the DNA end better, TRBJ2-7 makes the J call doubtful. The CDR3 runs to 15 residues. Germline CDR1 reads MDHEN; CDR2 reads SYDVKM. CDR3 coding DNA: TGTGCCAGCAGCCGACTAGCGAGCGACTACAATGAGCAGTACTTC. Translated: CASSRLASDYNEQYF.

Comment on this clonotype: The germline gene is not matched at one end of the junction; a read error may be the cause. The chain employs TRBV29-1 and TRBJ2-5, with TRBD2 matching 9 bases. CDR3 size: 14 residues. Germline lookup yields CDR1 SQVTM and CDR2 ANQGSEA. The CDR3 loop is CSVGSGSAQETQYF. CDR3 DNA sequence: TGCAGCGTTGGTAGCGGGAGCGCACAAGAGACTCAGTACTTC.

V gene TRBV18 combines with J gene TRBJ2-1, with D possibly TRBD2 on 5 matching bases. CDR1 is KGHSH and CDR2 is LQKENI in the germline V gene. This CDR3 has 16 amino acids. The V gene lost 0 bases and the J gene lost 3 bases, with 12 bases spanning the gap. The CDR3 sequence is CASSPPKRLDYNEQFF. CDR3 nucleotides: TGTGCCAGCTCACCACCGAAGCGGCTCGACTACAATGAGCAGTTCTTC.

This clonotype turned up a few times. V is TRBV20-1 and J is TRBJ2-5; TRBD2 matches 10 bases. The V and J ends lost 5 bases and 1 base, in that order; junction bases with no gene match: 4. Germline V gene data show CDR1 as DFQATT and CDR2 as SNEGSKA (reference sequence). The CDR3 is made up of 14 amino acids. This CDR3 reads CSADRTSGQETQYF. The DNA of the CDR3 is TGCAGTGCTGACAGGACTAGCGGCCAAGAGACCCAGTACTTC.

The rearrangement joins TRBV5-4 to TRBJ2-7; D call uncertain. This CDR3 is 16 amino acids long. V was shortened by 2 bases and J by 0 bases, with 15 bases between the two germline ends. Germline V gene sequence: CDR1 SGHNT, CDR2 YYREEE (reference sequence). The DNA of the CDR3 is TGTGCCAGCAGCTTATTGATCGGGCCAAGCTCCTACGAGCAGTACTTC. Its translation is CASSLLIGPSSYEQYF.

The V call is TRBV24-1, the J call TRBJ2-1; TRBD2 matches 11 bases. The V gene's germline CDR1 is KGHDR and CDR2 SFDVKD. V gave up 4 bases and J gave up 5 bases; unmatched junction bases: 6. The CDR3 contains 16 residues. The CDR3 loop reads CATSDSSGRSHNEQFF. The CDR3 nucleotides read TGTGCCACCAGTGACTCTAGCGGGAGGTCTCACAATGAGCAGTTCTTC.

The chain has TRBV27 and TRBJ1-6; D ambiguous. In germline, CDR1 is MNHEY, CDR2 SMNVEV (reference sequence). V was clipped by 5 bases and J by 9 bases, with 14 bases between them. The CDR3 loop spans 14 amino acids. This CDR3 reads CASSPDLAGSPLHF. CDR3 sequence (DNA): TGTGCCAGCAGTCCGGACCTAGCGGGTTCACCCCTCCACTTT.

The chain couples TRBV7-3 to TRBJ2-4; possible D gene TRBD1, 6 bases. V lost 5 bases and J 13 bases, leaving 18 bases between the germline ends. CDR1 and CDR2 from the germline V gene are SGHTA and FQGTGA. This CDR3 has 13 residues. This chain's CDR3 is CASSPAQGIPQYF. CDR3 DNA: TGTGCCAGCAGCCCCGCGCAGGGGATCCCGCAGTACTTC.

The J gene is TRBJ2-5, the V gene TRBV12-3 or TRBV12-4, with D perhaps being TRBD1 or TRBD2 (5 bases each). This CDR3 has 13 amino acids. V was clipped by 6 bases and J by 2 bases, with 10 bases between them. The CDR3 sequence: CASRGTPQETQYF. The CDR3 DNA sequence: TGTGCCAGCAGGGGGACGCCGCAAGAGACCCAGTACTTC.

This clonotype appeared a few times. The genes are TRBV20-1 and TRBJ2-7; TRBD1 is a possible D gene (5 bases). The V gene's germline CDR1 is DFQATT and CDR2 SNEGSKA (reference sequence). This CDR3 is 13 amino acids long. Deletions cut 5 bases from V and 0 bases from J, with 11 bases between. As DNA, the CDR3 is TGCAGTGCTTCCCTCAGGGACTCCTACGAGCAGTACTTC. Protein sequence: CSASLRDSYEQYF.

The CDR3 is CSVEAHDRVGNEQFF. CDR3 DNA sequence: TGCAGCGTTGAGGCCCATGACAGGGTCGGCAATGAGCAGTTCTTC. This chain joins TRBV29-1 and TRBJ2-1; 7 positions agree with TRBD1. With V trimmed by 3 bases and J by 6 bases, 11 bases remained unmatched. The V gene's germline CDR1 is SQVTM and CDR2 ANQGSEA. The CDR3 has 15 residues.

The V gene is TRBV18, the J gene TRBJ2-1; TRBD2 is a possible D gene (6 bases). The CDR3 totals 16 residues. Per the germline V gene, CDR1 is KGHSH and CDR2 is LQKENI. Trimming shortened V by 6 bases and J by 8 bases, and 23 bases separated the two germline ends. CDR3 protein: CASSPPGRERMDEQFF. CDR3 sequence (DNA): TGTGCCAGCTCGCCGCCGGGACGGGAGCGTATGGATGAGCAGTTCTTC.

This chain links TRBV9 with TRBJ2-7; TRBD2 might be the D (5 bases). Germline loops: CDR1 SGDLS, CDR2 YYNGEE. The CDR3 spans 15 residues. Trimming removed 0 bases at V and 1 base at J, with 11 bases between. CDR3 nucleotide sequence: TGTGCCAGCAGCGTAGGCCCCGGGGTTTCCTACGAGCAGTACTTC. Its protein is CASSVGPGVSYEQYF.

This chain links TRBV7-3 with TRBJ1-1, with D hard to call. The V and J ends lost 5 bases and 4 bases respectively, with 14 bases between them. The CDR3 spans 14 residues. Germline V CDR1 and CDR2: SGHTA, FQGTGA. DNA of the CDR3: TGTGCCAGCAGCCCTCGCGGGGATGGCACTGAAGCTTTCTTT. Its translation is CASSPRGDGTEAFF. The full variable domain, its missing parts supplied by reference TRBV7-3 and TRBJ1-1, is GAGVSQTPSNKVTEKGKYVELRCDPISGHTALYWYRQSLGQGPEFLIYFQGTGAADDSGLPNDRFFAVRPEGSVSTLKIQRTERGDSAVYLCASSPRGDGTEAFFGQGTRLTVV.

This clonotype was seen a single time. The rearrangement links TRBV28 to TRBJ2-5; D remains unclear. CDR1 is MDHEN, CDR2 SYDVKM, per germline. The germline V and J ends were trimmed by 5 bases and 2 bases, with 15 bases remaining between them. This CDR3 has 15 amino acids. The CDR3 region has the DNA TGTGCCAGCAGTCCTGGTCTCCAGGAGCAAGAGACCCAGTACTTC. Encoded protein: CASSPGLQEQETQYF.

This clonotype showed up just a few times. The genes are TRBV27 and TRBJ2-3; unclear D gene. The CDR3 spans 15 residues. V was trimmed by 2 bases and J by 0 bases, leaving 9 bases between them. Germline V gene data show CDR1 as MNHEY and CDR2 as SMNVEV (reference sequence). CDR3 amino acids: CASSLNAVSTDTQYF. DNA of the CDR3: TGTGCCAGCAGTTTAAATGCTGTTAGCACAGATACGCAGTATTTT.

The chain is built from TRBV7-3 and TRBJ2-1; no clear D gene. The V end was cut by 7 bases, the J end by 0 bases, with 16 bases between. CDR1 SGHTA and CDR2 FQGTGA come from the germline V gene. The CDR3 is 16 amino acids. CDR3 in amino acids: CASNADSELSYNEQFF. The CDR3, as DNA: TGTGCCAGCAACGCCGACTCAGAACTCTCCTACAATGAGCAGTTCTTC.

This clonotype occurred once. V gene TRBV24-1 combines with J gene TRBJ2-5; 8 nucleotides agree with TRBD1. J gave up 2 bases and V 12 bases, and 7 bases lay outside the gene matches. This CDR3 has 13 amino acids. In germline, CDR1 is KGHDR, CDR2 SFDVKD. CDR3 sequence reads: CAAAGTGQETQYF. The CDR3 coding sequence is TGTGCCGCAGCCGGGACAGGACAAGAGACCCAGTACTTC.

The rearrangement uses TRBV27 and TRBJ2-7; 9 nucleotides line up with TRBD2. V lost 5 bases to trimming and J lost 2 bases; unmatched junction nucleotides: 13. Per germline, CDR1 MNHEY and CDR2 SMNVEV (reference sequence). This CDR3 region has 17 residues. The CDR3 DNA sequence: TGTGCCAGCAGTCTCGAGCCGGCCCTAGCGGGAACCTACGAGCAGTACTTC. Protein sequence: CASSLEPALAGTYEQYF.

This clonotype appeared a few times. This chain links TRBV12-3 or TRBV12-4 with TRBJ2-4; the match to TRBD1 covers 7 bases. Germline trimming cut 3 bases from V and 0 bases from J; bases unmatched to any gene: 17. This CDR3 spans 20 amino acids. CDR3 in amino acids: CASSFGDSPQNFLAKNIQYF. The CDR3 DNA follows: TGTGCCAGCAGTTTCGGGGACAGCCCCCAAAACTTCTTAGCCAAAAACATTCAGTACTTC.

The chain has TRBV5-1 and TRBJ2-3; D remains unclear. The CDR3 is 16 residues long. Germline CDR1 is SGHRS and CDR2 is YFSETQ. V was pared by 1 base and J by 1 base, with 13 bases between. The CDR3 region is CASSLRASLRTDTQYF. In DNA form, the CDR3 reads TGCGCCAGCAGCTTGCGTGCCAGTCTTCGCACAGATACGCAGTATTTT.

V and J are TRBV6-2 or TRBV6-3 and TRBJ1-2, with 11 bases fitting TRBD1. CDR3 length: 16 residues. In germline, CDR1 is MNHEY, CDR2 SVGEGT. V shed 5 bases and J 7 bases; nucleotides not matched to a gene: 12. The CDR3 sequence: CASSDPNGQGAGGYTF. The CDR3 region has the DNA TGTGCCAGCAGTGACCCCAACGGACAGGGGGCTGGTGGCTACACCTTC.

The chain is built from TRBV27 and TRBJ2-7; 13 nucleotides match TRBD2. Germline CDR1 MNHEY, CDR2 SMNVEV (reference sequence). With 4 bases clipped from V and 5 bases from J, the junction kept 2 bases outside the gene matches. The CDR3 loop spans 14 amino acids. CDR3 nucleotide sequence: TGTGCCAGCAGTTCCGGGACTAGCGGGAACGAGCAGTACTTC. Residues: CASSSGTSGNEQYF.

The chain links TRBV2 to TRBJ2-7; 10 positions match TRBD2. Germline V gene data show CDR1 as SNHLY and CDR2 as FYNNEI. Unmatched junction bases numbered 4, after V lost 9 bases and J lost 2 bases. The CDR3 loop spans 13 amino acids. CDR3 protein: CASRTSGPYEQYF. For the CDR3, the DNA is TGTGCCAGTCGGACTAGCGGACCCTACGAGCAGTACTTC.

The V and J genes are TRBV11-2 and TRBJ2-5; 12 nucleotides match TRBD1. Losses at the gene ends were 5 bases for V and 11 bases for J; bases not matched to a gene: 12. From germline, CDR1 is SGHAT and CDR2 FQNNGV. This CDR3 contains 15 residues. CDR3 loop: CASSGGTGGSNEQYF. The CDR3 DNA sequence: TGTGCCAGCAGCGGGGGGACAGGGGGCTCCAATGAGCAGTACTTC.

The chain links TRBV28 to TRBJ2-3, with TRBD1 matching over 10 bases. Germline CDR1 is MDHEN and CDR2 is SYDVKM. The length of the CDR3 is 15 residues. Losses at the gene ends were 3 bases for V and 1 base for J; bases not matched to a gene: 1. CDR3 sequence reads: CASSFGTGGTDTQYF. The DNA of the CDR3 is TGTGCCAGCAGTTTCGGGACAGGGGGCACAGATACGCAGTATTTT.

The chain uses TRBV2 and TRBJ2-7; D is uncertain. Germline V gene data show CDR1 as SNHLY and CDR2 as FYNNEI. The CDR3 is 11 amino acids. Trimming cost V 3 bases and J 4 bases, with 4 bases left between them. The CDR3 reads CASSEWYEQYF. CDR3 DNA sequence: TGTGCCAGCAGTGAGTGGTACGAGCAGTACTTC.

This rearrangement joins TRBV29-1 to TRBJ2-7; D assignment may be TRBD1 or TRBD2 (5 bases each). The CDR3 consists of 14 residues. V was cut by 5 bases and J by 1 base, with 15 bases left in between. Germline V gives CDR1 SQVTM, CDR2 ANQGSEA. CDR3 in DNA: TGCAGCGTTCTAGGTGGGGACGTATCCTACGAGCAGTACTTC. Protein product: CSVLGGDVSYEQYF.

This rearrangement joins TRBV28 to TRBJ2-7; D unresolved. The germline CDR1 and CDR2 sequences are MDHEN and SYDVKM. The CDR3 length is 15 residues. V was trimmed by 2 bases and J by 2 bases, leaving 13 bases between them. CDR3 protein: CASSLPSRRAYEQYF. The CDR3, as DNA: TGTGCCAGCAGTTTACCCAGCCGAAGGGCCTACGAGCAGTACTTC.